The T cell receptor beta chain described here comes from a study of T cell responses to AZD1222 COVID-19 vaccine. Across the whole study: The analysis combined second doses at about 4 or about 12 weeks.

Study findings and constraints: Variant regions that are unmutated are reportedly the target of nearly half of spike-specific TCRs. Researchers report vaccine-associated CD4 TCRs spanning spike, with dominance at 160-218 and 743-854. At baseline, seropositivity was found in only 5 to 7 AZD1222 recipients.

The CDR3 has 19 amino acids. For this clone: Antigen: not known.

The repertoire was sequenced with immunoSEQ multiplex PCR; TCRdb's copy has only in-frame clones and lacks some. The sample includes under 150,000 clones, over 85% of them seen just once. This clonotype was obtained from an adult in good health. This specimen was peripheral blood, taken on day 0 of AZD1222 vaccination. The V gene is TRBV21-1, the J gene TRBJ1-5; the DNA was not compared with TRBD1, the D call given in the table. TRBV21-1 counts as a pseudogene. The CDR3 here is CASSKEGPPGPLSNQPQHF. Written as DNA, the CDR3 is TGTGCCAGCAGCAAAGAGGGGCCCCCCGGTCCACTTAGCAATCAGCCCCAGCATTTT.